This T cell receptor (beta chain) was captured by sequencing in a study of T cells after yellow fever vaccination. The overall study: The authors prepared low-cell-number fractions using SMART-Seq v4 Ultra Low Input.

This clonotype was recorded a few times. TCRdb itself ran the 5' RACE reads through MiXCR, one entry per CDR3 protein. The sample holds some 160,000 distinct CDR3 sequences, around 8.5% seen once. The sequence was collected from a man in his late teens or twenties who received the YFV17D yellow fever vaccine. The specimen comprised CD8+ T cells sorted from PBMCs, sampled 45 days after the yellow fever booster vaccination.

The chain's CDR3 is CSAMGASSTGELFF. Here the CDR3 DNA reads TGCAGTGCTATGGGGGCTAGCTCGACCGGGGAGCTGTTTTTT. V usage is TRBV20-1 and J usage is TRBJ2-2; the D gene is possibly TRBD1 (6 bases). Germline-derived CDR1 and CDR2 are DFQATT and SNEGSKA (reference sequence). The CDR3 covers 14 residues. The V gene lost 4 bases and the J gene lost 5 bases, with 14 bases spanning the gap.